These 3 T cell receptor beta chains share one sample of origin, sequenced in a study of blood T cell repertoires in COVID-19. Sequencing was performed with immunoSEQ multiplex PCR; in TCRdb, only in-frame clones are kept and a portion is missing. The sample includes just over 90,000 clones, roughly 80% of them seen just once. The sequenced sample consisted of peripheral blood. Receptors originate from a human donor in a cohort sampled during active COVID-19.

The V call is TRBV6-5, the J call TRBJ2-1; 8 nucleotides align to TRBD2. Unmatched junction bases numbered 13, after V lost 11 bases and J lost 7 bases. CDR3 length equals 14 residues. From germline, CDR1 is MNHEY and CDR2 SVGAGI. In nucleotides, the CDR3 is TGTGCCTCAACGGGCGGGGGGCCCGGGAATGAGCAGTTCTTC. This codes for CASTGGGPGNEQFF.

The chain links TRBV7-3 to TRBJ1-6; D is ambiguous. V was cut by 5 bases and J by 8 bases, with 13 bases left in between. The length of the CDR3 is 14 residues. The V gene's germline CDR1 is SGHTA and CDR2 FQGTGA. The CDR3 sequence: CASSPDSSYSPLHF. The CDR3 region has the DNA TGTGCCAGCAGCCCGGACTCGTCGTATTCACCCCTCCACTTT.

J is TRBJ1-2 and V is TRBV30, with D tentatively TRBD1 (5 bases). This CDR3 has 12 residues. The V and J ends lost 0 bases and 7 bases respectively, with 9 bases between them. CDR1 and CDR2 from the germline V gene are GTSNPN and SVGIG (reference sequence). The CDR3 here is CAWSVGGTGYTF. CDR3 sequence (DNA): TGTGCCTGGAGTGTTGGAGGGACTGGCTACACCTTC.